Here is one TCR beta chain with its context. These data come from a study of cytomegalovirus exposure and HLA in healthy donors. It was with 60 Vbeta and 13 Jbeta primers that the PCR ran. Measured with immunoSEQ multiplex PCR; TCRdb has only the in-frame clones, and not every one. The sample shows roughly 180,000 clones, approximately 84% of them seen only once. Every donor was a healthy person donating bone marrow. Trimming shortened V by 3 bases and J by 6 bases, and 19 bases separated the two germline ends. Per germline, CDR1 SGDLS and CDR2 YYNGEE. This CDR3 spans 16 amino acids. This receptor was obtained from a man under 40 in good health and CMV-seronegative. The sample was PBMCs. This sequence joins TRBV9 and TRBJ2-1; the D gene is possibly TRBD1 (8 bases). CDR3 DNA: TGTGCCAGCAGCGCACTAAGGACAGGGAGGGGCAATGAGCAGTTCTTC. This codes for CASSALRTGRGNEQFF.